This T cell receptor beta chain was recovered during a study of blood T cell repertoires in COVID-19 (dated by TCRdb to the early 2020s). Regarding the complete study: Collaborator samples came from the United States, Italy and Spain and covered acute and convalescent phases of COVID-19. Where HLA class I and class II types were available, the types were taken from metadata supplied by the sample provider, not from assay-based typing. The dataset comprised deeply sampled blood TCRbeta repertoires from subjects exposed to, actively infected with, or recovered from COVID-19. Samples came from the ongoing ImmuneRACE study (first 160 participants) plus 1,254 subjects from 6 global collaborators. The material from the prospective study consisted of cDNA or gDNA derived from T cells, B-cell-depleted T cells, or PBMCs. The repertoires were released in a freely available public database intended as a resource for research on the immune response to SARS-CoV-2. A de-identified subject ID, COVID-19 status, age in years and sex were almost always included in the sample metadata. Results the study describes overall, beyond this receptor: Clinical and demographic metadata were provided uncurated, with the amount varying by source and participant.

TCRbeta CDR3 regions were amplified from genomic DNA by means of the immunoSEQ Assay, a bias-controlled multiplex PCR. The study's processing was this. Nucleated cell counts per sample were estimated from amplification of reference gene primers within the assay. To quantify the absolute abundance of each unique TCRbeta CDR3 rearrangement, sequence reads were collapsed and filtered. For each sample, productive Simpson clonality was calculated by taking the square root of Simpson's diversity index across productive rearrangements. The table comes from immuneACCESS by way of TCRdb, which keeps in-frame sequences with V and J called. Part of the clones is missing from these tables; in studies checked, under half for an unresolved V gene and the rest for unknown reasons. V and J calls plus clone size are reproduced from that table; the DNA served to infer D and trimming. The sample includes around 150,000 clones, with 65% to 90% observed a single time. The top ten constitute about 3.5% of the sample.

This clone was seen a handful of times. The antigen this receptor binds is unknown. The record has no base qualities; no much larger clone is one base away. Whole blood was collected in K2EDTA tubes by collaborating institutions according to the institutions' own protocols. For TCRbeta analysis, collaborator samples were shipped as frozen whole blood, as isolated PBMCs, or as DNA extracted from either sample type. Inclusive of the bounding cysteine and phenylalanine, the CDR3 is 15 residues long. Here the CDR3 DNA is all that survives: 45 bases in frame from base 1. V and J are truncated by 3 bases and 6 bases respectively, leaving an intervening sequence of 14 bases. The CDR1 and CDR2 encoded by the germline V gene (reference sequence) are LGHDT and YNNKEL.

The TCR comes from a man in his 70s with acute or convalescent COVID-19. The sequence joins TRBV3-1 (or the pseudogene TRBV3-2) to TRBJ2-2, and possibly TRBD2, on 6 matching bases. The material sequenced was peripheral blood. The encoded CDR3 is CASSQGGRTSGELFF. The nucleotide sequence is TGTGCCAGCAGCCAGGGGGGACGGACCTCCGGGGAGCTGTTTTTT.